Presented here are 22 T cell receptor beta chains from one specimen sequenced in a study of Ad26.COV2.S vaccination and SARS-CoV-2 variants. Repertoires were generated with immunoSEQ multiplex PCR, while TCRdb's copy carries only in-frame clones and drops some. The table records approximately 300,000 clones, 85% to 90% of them present only once. Treatment denoted: 19 received Ad26.COV2.S at low or high dose, single or two shots; 5 received placebo; per-sample allocation not given. The study sampled participants on day 63 after the first vaccine or placebo injection. The material was peripheral blood, obtained in a trial of Ad26.COV2.S vaccine versus placebo. Receptors were obtained from a person between 18 and 65 years old who received the Ad26.COV2.S COVID-19 vaccine or a placebo.

The chain recombines TRBV4-3 with TRBJ2-7; D perhaps matches TRBD1 (5 bases). The CDR3 extends over 14 amino acids. Germline V gene sequence: CDR1 LGHNA, CDR2 YSLEER. Trimming stripped 5 bases from V and 0 bases from J, with 11 bases between. In DNA form, the CDR3 reads TGCGCCAGCAGCTCAGGGCTGGGCTCCTACGAGCAGTACTTC. This gives the protein CASSSGLGSYEQYF.

The rearrangement links TRBV19 to TRBJ2-3, with D possibly being TRBD2 (6 bases). The CDR3 extends over 13 amino acids. With 10 bases removed from V and 3 bases from J, the gap between germline ends came to 14 bases. Germline V gives CDR1 LNHDA, CDR2 SQIVND (reference sequence). The CDR3 region is CATRLVGTDTQYF. DNA of the CDR3: TGTGCCACCAGACTAGTAGGGACAGATACGCAGTATTTT.

The CDR3 DNA is TGTGCCAGCAGTTATCTGGGAGGAGACACTGAAGCTTTCTTT. Translating it yields CASSYLGGDTEAFF. The chain recombines TRBV6-5 with TRBJ1-1, with unresolved D. This CDR3 has 14 amino acids. Germline V gene sequence: CDR1 MNHEY, CDR2 SVGAGI. Trimming took off 3 bases at V and 3 bases at J, with 11 bases between the two ends.

The DNA of the CDR3 is TGTGCCAGCAGCTTAGCCCCCTCCGGGTTCTCCTACGAGCAGTACTTC. Translated, it gives CASSLAPSGFSYEQYF. V is TRBV7-9 and J is TRBJ2-7; no clear D. Germline assignment: CDR1 SEHNR and CDR2 FQNEAQ (reference sequence). The CDR3 runs 16 residues. V dropped 0 bases and J dropped 0 bases, with 12 bases sitting between them.

The chain recombines TRBV9 with TRBJ2-2, with D possibly TRBD2 on 6 matching bases. The V end was cut by 3 bases, the J end by 3 bases, with 9 bases between. CDR3 size: 14 residues. The germline gives CDR1 SGDLS, CDR2 YYNGEE. The DNA of the CDR3 is TGTGCCAGCAGCGCCCGACTAGACACCGGGGAGCTGTTTTTT. This codes for CASSARLDTGELFF.

The chain recombines TRBV6-2 or TRBV6-3 with TRBJ2-3; perhaps TRBD2 as D (5 bases). The CDR3 spans 16 residues. Trimming removed 4 bases at V and 1 base at J, with 15 bases between. Per the germline V gene, CDR1 is MNHEY and CDR2 is SVGEGT. CDR3 amino acids: CASSFRRGERTDTQYF. The CDR3, as DNA: TGTGCCAGCAGTTTCCGGCGTGGGGAGCGCACAGATACGCAGTATTTT.

The chain links TRBV30 to TRBJ2-1, with D tentatively TRBD2 (6 bases). Germline V gene lookup returns CDR1 GTSNPN and CDR2 SVGIG (reference sequence). The CDR3 runs to 14 residues. V lost 2 bases and J 4 bases, leaving 12 bases between the germline ends. CDR3 coding DNA: TGTGCCTGGAGTACGGGGAGCGGGTACAATGAGCAGTTCTTC. Translated: CAWSTGSGYNEQFF.

The rearrangement links TRBV5-4 to TRBJ1-1; 8 bases fit TRBD1. Germline V lookup: CDR1 SGHNT, CDR2 YYREEE (reference sequence). The CDR3 is 16 amino acids. With 3 bases clipped from V and 6 bases from J, the junction kept 13 bases outside the gene matches. CDR3: CASSSRTGIGAPEAFF. DNA for the CDR3: TGTGCCAGCAGCTCTAGGACAGGGATTGGCGCCCCTGAAGCTTTCTTT.

V and J are TRBV5-4 and TRBJ2-7; D might be TRBD1 (5 bases). Germline CDR1 reads SGHNT; CDR2 reads YYREEE (reference sequence). V was cut by 4 bases and J by 2 bases, with 16 bases left in between. The CDR3 extends over 15 amino acids. This CDR3 is CASSGMGLLPYEQYF. The DNA for the CDR3 is TGTGCCAGCAGCGGGATGGGGCTCTTACCCTACGAGCAGTACTTC.

The chain is built from TRBV18 and TRBJ2-2, with TRBD1 as a possible D gene (6 bases). The CDR3 loop spans 14 amino acids. CDR1 is KGHSH and CDR2 is LQKENI in the germline V gene. Trimming stripped 4 bases from V and 5 bases from J, with 11 bases between. CDR3 in DNA: TGTGCCAGCTCACTCACAACAGGGACCGGGGAGCTGTTTTTT. Encoded protein: CASSLTTGTGELFF. The full variable domain, its missing parts supplied by reference TRBV18 and TRBJ2-2, is NAGVMQNPRHLVRRRGQEARLRCSPMKGHSHVYWYRQLPEEGLKFMVYLQKENIIDESGMPKERFSAEFPKEGPSILRIQQVVRGDSAAYFCASSLTTGTGELFFGEGSRLTVL.

The J gene is TRBJ2-7, the V gene TRBV16; no clear D. The V gene's germline CDR1 is KGHSY and CDR2 FQNENV. Trimming pared 0 bases from V and 6 bases from J, leaving 12 bases between. The CDR3 has 14 amino acids. The CDR3 nucleotides read TGTGCCAGCAGCCAATCTCGGGTCTATGGCGAGCAGTACTTC. This translates into CASSQSRVYGEQYF.

This rearrangement joins TRBV4-2 to TRBJ1-1; 7 positions match TRBD1. The V segment lost 4 bases and the J segment 6 bases; nucleotides outside the gene matches: 11. The CDR3 has 15 amino acids. Germline CDR1 LGHNA, CDR2 YNFKEQ. In nucleotides, the CDR3 is TGTGCCAGCAGCCCCCAGGGCAGGGGGAGTTCTGAAGCTTTCTTT. The encoded protein is CASSPQGRGSSEAFF.

V usage is TRBV6-1 and J usage is TRBJ1-3, with TRBD1 identical over 7 bases. V was clipped by 4 bases and J by 5 bases; unmatched bases: 11. Per the germline V gene, CDR1 is MNHNS and CDR2 is SASEGT. The CDR3 spans 16 residues. The CDR3 DNA sequence: TGTGCCAGCAGTGGTAGTACTGGACAGGCCCGAAACACCATATATTTT. Residues: CASSGSTGQARNTIYF.

The chain carries TRBV20-1 and TRBJ1-4; D possibly corresponds to TRBD1 (5 bases). V lost 3 bases and J 8 bases, leaving 16 bases between the germline ends. Germline assignment: CDR1 DFQATT and CDR2 SNEGSKA (reference sequence). CDR3 length equals 14 residues. CDR3 sequence reads: CSASSGFGAEKLFF. The CDR3, as DNA: TGCAGTGCTAGTTCTGGGTTCGGGGCGGAAAAACTGTTTTTT.

The chain recombines TRBV3-1 (or the pseudogene TRBV3-2) with TRBJ2-7; D ambiguous. The germline V and J ends were trimmed by 0 bases and 7 bases, with 10 bases remaining between them. The CDR3 consists of 13 residues. CDR1 and CDR2 (germline): LGHDT, YNNKEL (reference sequence). CDR3 sequence: CASSQDRSEEQYF. CDR3 DNA sequence: TGTGCCAGCAGCCAAGACAGGTCTGAAGAGCAGTACTTC.

In this sample, this clone turned up a few times. The chain couples TRBV5-1 to TRBJ2-5; D not resolved. Germline CDR1 SGHRS, CDR2 YFSETQ. With 3 bases removed from V and 2 bases from J, the gap between germline ends came to 8 bases. There are 13 residues in the CDR3. The CDR3 sequence is CASSSRMQETQYF. The DNA of the CDR3 is TGCGCCAGCAGCTCCAGGATGCAAGAGACCCAGTACTTC.

This chain links TRBV9 with TRBJ1-3; 9 positions match TRBD1. Germline-derived CDR1 and CDR2 are SGDLS and YYNGEE. The CDR3 length is 14 residues. The trim removed 0 bases at V and 7 bases at J, leaving 2 bases unmatched. The CDR3 coding sequence is TGTGCCAGCAGCGTAGGCGACAGGGGGAACACCATATATTTT. Residues: CASSVGDRGNTIYF.

This chain links TRBV3-1 (or the pseudogene TRBV3-2) with TRBJ1-6, with unresolved D. Looked up from germline, CDR1 is LGHDT and CDR2 is YNNKEL (reference sequence). This CDR3 region has 17 residues. V shed 0 bases and J shed 8 bases, with 17 bases lying between them. The CDR3 DNA reads TGTGCCAGCAGCCAAGATAAAGGAATTGGGCAAGATTCACCCCTCCACTTT. It encodes CASSQDKGIGQDSPLHF.

The V and J genes are TRBV2 and TRBJ1-1; possibly TRBD1 for D (5 bases). Germline values: CDR1 SNHLY, CDR2 FYNNEI. The CDR3 has 15 residues. V was cut by 3 bases and J by 3 bases, with 14 bases left in between. CDR3 DNA: TGTGCCAGCAGTGACCAGGGACTTTCCTACACTGAAGCTTTCTTT. Protein sequence: CASSDQGLSYTEAFF.

This sequence joins TRBV6-2 or TRBV6-3 and TRBJ1-1; a weak D match, TRBD1 (5 bases). V gave up 4 bases and J gave up 4 bases, with 13 bases separating them. Germline CDR1 MNHEY, CDR2 SVGEGT. The CDR3 loop spans 14 amino acids. CDR3 loop: CASSFRREATEAFF. The CDR3 nucleotides are TGTGCCAGCAGTTTCCGCAGGGAGGCCACTGAAGCTTTCTTT.

This chain connects TRBV7-2 to TRBJ1-1, with D uncertain. The CDR3 covers 15 residues. Between the trimmed V and J ends, which lost 2 bases and 0 bases, there was a span of 10 bases. Germline lookup yields CDR1 SGHTA and CDR2 FQGNSA. This chain's CDR3 is CASSLRWGVNTEAFF. DNA of the CDR3: TGTGCCAGCAGCTTACGTTGGGGAGTGAACACTGAAGCTTTCTTT.

The chain carries TRBV7-2 and TRBJ2-2; tentatively, D is TRBD1 or TRBD2 (5 bases each). This CDR3 spans 16 amino acids. V was clipped by 4 bases and J by 6 bases, with 18 bases between them. Germline values: CDR1 SGHTA, CDR2 FQGNSA. The CDR3 here is CASSSGPGRTAGELFF. The CDR3 coding sequence is TGTGCCAGCAGCTCGGGACCGGGGCGAACGGCCGGGGAGCTGTTTTTT.